This is a list of T cell receptor beta chains from one sample in a study of a mutant IDH1 vaccine in newly diagnosed glioma. No cognate antigen is known for these TCRs. TCRdb keeps only in-frame clones here, not all; method: immunoSEQ multiplex PCR. The sample consists of roughly 51,000 clones, approximately 80% of them appearing once. Sequencing used PBMCs, obtained from a glioma patient whose treatment included an IDH1 peptide vaccine. Source of these receptors: a woman aged 18-29 years with glioma. Some clones in this sample may be carry-over from other donors' samples. Each CDR3 is given with its conserved first and last residue. Each record gives: J gene, clone size, CDR3 length, D gene, V gene, CDR3 DNA, CDR3 protein. D genes are given only for firm matches. Part of the rows lack a size; the others show once, few, many or a class for expanded clones.

TRBJ1-4,.,17,.,TRBV7-2,TGTGCCAGCAGCCTCTTCGGGGGTGTCCGGGGATTTGAAAAACTGTTTTTT,CASSLFGGVRGFEKLFF
TRBJ2-6,.,18,.,TRBV4-3,TGCGCCAGCAGCCAAGGTTCGGACGGGACGGCTGGGGCCAACGTCCTGACTTTC,CASSQGSDGTAGANVLTF
TRBJ2-7,.,14,TRBD1,TRBV7-2,TGTGCCAGCAGCTTGAAGCAGGGGGCGGGTGAGCAGTACTTC,CASSLKQGAGEQYF
TRBJ2-1,few,15,.,TRBV4-2,TGTGCCAGCAGCCAGGAAAGCGGCTCCTACAATGAGCAGTTCTTC,CASSQESGSYNEQFF
TRBJ2-7,.,14,.,TRBV12-5,TGTGCTAGTGGTTTGGGGGACACTTTCTACGAGCAGTACTTC,CASGLGDTFYEQYF
TRBJ2-3,.,12,.,TRBV5-6,TGTGCCAGCAGCTTGGAGGGAAATACGCAGTATTTT,CASSLEGNTQYF
TRBJ2-1,.,16,TRBD2,TRBV30,TGTGCCTGGAGTATTCGGACTAGCGGGAGGAACTATGAGCAGTTCTTC,CAWSIRTSGRNYEQFF
TRBJ2-2,.,19,TRBD1,TRBV19,TGTGCCAGTAGTATCCAGGACAGGAGAAGAATAGAGAACACCGGGGAGCTGTTTTTT,CASSIQDRRRIENTGELFF
TRBJ2-7,.,11,.,TRBV6-5,TGTGCCAGCAGTTATGGCTCCGAGCAGTACTTC,CASSYGSEQYF
TRBJ2-7,.,12,.,TRBV30,TGTGCCTGGAGGTCTGGCGGCTACGAGCAGTACTTC,CAWRSGGYEQYF
TRBJ2-3,few,11,.,TRBV5-5,TGTGCCAGCAGCCCGGGAAATACGCAGTATTTT,CASSPGNTQYF
TRBJ1-4,.,14,.,TRBV9,TGTGCCAGCAGCGTAGCTCAGAAGAATGAAAAACTGTTTTTT,CASSVAQKNEKLFF
TRBJ1-1,once,12,.,TRBV7-9,TGTGCCAGCAGGATTACCTACACTGAAGCTTTCTTT,CASRITYTEAFF
TRBJ2-3,.,15,.,TRBV5-4,TGTGCCAGCAGCTTGGATCAGGTTAGCACAGATACGCAGTATTTT,CASSLDQVSTDTQYF
TRBJ1-2,once,15,.,TRBV7-9,TGTGCCAGCAGCCTGGGGTTACAGGGCGATCATGGCTACACCTTC,CASSLGLQGDHGYTF
TRBJ1-1,once,16,.,TRBV30,TGTGCCTGGAGTCCTCTCCGACAGATGAAGAACACTGAAGCTTTCTTT,CAWSPLRQMKNTEAFF
TRBJ1-2,.,14,.,TRBV6-4,TGTGCCACGCATCCCGCCCAGGGGTTTTATGGCTACACCTTC,CATHPAQGFYGYTF
TRBJ1-1,.,14,TRBD1,TRBV5-1,TGCGCCAGCAGCCTTACAGGGGTGGTCACTGAAGCTTTCTTT,CASSLTGVVTEAFF
TRBJ2-3,.,13,.,TRBV7-2,TGTGCCAGCAGCTTACGATGGTCAGATACGCAGTATTTT,CASSLRWSDTQYF
TRBJ1-6,.,14,TRBD1,TRBV19,TGTGCCAGTATGACCGGGACAGGGCGGTCACCCCTCCACTTT,CASMTGTGRSPLHF
TRBJ2-3,.,15,.,TRBV9,TGTGCCAGCAGCGTAGCCCCGCAAGCCACAGATACGCAGTATTTT,CASSVAPQATDTQYF
TRBJ2-3,.,17,.,TRBV5-4,TGTGCCAGCAGCCCGAAAACGACAGGCTGGGGCACAGATACGCAGTATTTT,CASSPKTTGWGTDTQYF
TRBJ2-3,.,13,.,TRBV5-6,TGTGCCAGCAGCTTGGTATTCACAGATACGCAGTATTTT,CASSLVFTDTQYF
TRBJ1-1,once,13,.,TRBV7-9,TGTGCCAGCAGCCCCGGACAGAACACTGAAGCTTTCTTT,CASSPGQNTEAFF
TRBJ2-2,.,15,.,TRBV10-3,TGTGCCATCAGCGCTAGCAGGGGGAACACCGGGGAGCTGTTTTTT,CAISASRGNTGELFF
TRBJ1-1,few,16,TRBD1,TRBV2,TGTGCCAGCAGCCCAGGGACAGGGGCGTCGAACACTGAAGCTTTCTTT,CASSPGTGASNTEAFF
TRBJ1-5,.,14,.,TRBV30,TGTGCCTGGAGTGTATCTCTGATCAACCAGCCCCAGCATTTT,CAWSVSLINQPQHF
TRBJ2-7,once,13,.,TRBV13,TGTGCCAGCAGCTCCGGGGTATCCTACGAGCAGTACTTC,CASSSGVSYEQYF
TRBJ1-4,once,14,.,TRBV4-1,TGCGCCAGCAGCCAAGAAAGGGGGAATGAAAAACTGTTTTTT,CASSQERGNEKLFF
TRBJ2-7,.,16,.,TRBV5-4,TGTGCCAGCAGCTTGTATCGGGGACTGAGCTCCTACGAGCAGTACTTC,CASSLYRGLSSYEQYF
TRBJ1-2,once,15,TRBD1,TRBV6-5,TGTGCCAGCAGTTACTCGTCACAGGGGAGCTATGGCTACACCTTC,CASSYSSQGSYGYTF
TRBJ1-2,.,14,TRBD1,TRBV5-4,TGTGCCAGCAGCTCTACAGGGGGTAACTATGGCTACACCTTC,CASSSTGGNYGYTF
TRBJ2-7,.,15,TRBD1,TRBV5-4,TGTGCCAGCAGCTTGCCGAGACAGGGCGGAAACGAGCAGTACTTC,CASSLPRQGGNEQYF
TRBJ2-7,.,16,.,TRBV6-6,TGTGCCAGCAGTTACTCGAGGGGTGGTCTTCCCTACGAGCAGTACTTC,CASSYSRGGLPYEQYF
TRBJ2-6,.,19,.,TRBV4-2,TGTGCCAGCAGCCAGACGGGGGCAGTGAGGTTCTCTGGGGCCAACGTCCTGACTTTC,CASSQTGAVRFSGANVLTF
TRBJ2-2,.,16,TRBD1,TRBV19,TGTGCCAGTCACTATACAGGACAGGGAATCGGCGGGGAGCTGTTTTTT,CASHYTGQGIGGELFF
TRBJ2-7,.,13,.,TRBV12-5,TGTGCTAGTGGTTTGATCCAGGCGAGCGAGCAGTACTTC,CASGLIQASEQYF
TRBJ1-5,few,15,.,TRBV30,TGTGCCTGGAGTGCCGGACTCCTCGGCTATCAGCCCCAGCATTTT,CAWSAGLLGYQPQHF
TRBJ1-2,.,15,TRBD1,TRBV5-6,TGTGCCAGCAGCTGGGGCGGACAGGGCGGCTATGGCTACACCTTC,CASSWGGQGGYGYTF
TRBJ1-2,.,13,TRBD1,TRBV19,TGTGCCAGTACCCTAGGGACAGTGGATGGCTACACCTTC,CASTLGTVDGYTF
TRBJ2-5,.,14,.,TRBV5-1,TGCGCCAGCAGCTTGGGGGGGTCAGAAGAGACCCAGTACTTC,CASSLGGSEETQYF
TRBJ1-2,.,14,.,TRBV2,TGTGCCAGCGAGGACGGCCGAGAGGACTATGGCTACACCTTC,CASEDGREDYGYTF
TRBJ2-3,.,15,TRBD1,TRBV2,TGTGCCAGCAGTGGAGGGCAGGGGGTAACAGATACGCAGTATTTT,CASSGGQGVTDTQYF
TRBJ2-7,.,14,TRBD2,TRBV4-2,TGTGCCAGCAGCCACTCCAGCGGGAGCTACGAGCAGTACTTC,CASSHSSGSYEQYF
TRBJ1-1,.,14,.,TRBV6-5,TGTGCCAGCAGTTACTCGTCGGGATATACTGAAGCTTTCTTT,CASSYSSGYTEAFF
TRBJ2-3,few,13,.,TRBV2,TGTGCCAGCAGTTCAATGAGGACAGATACGCAGTATTTT,CASSSMRTDTQYF
TRBJ1-2,.,13,.,TRBV19,TGTGCCAGTATGGGACGATCAGGCGGTGGCTACACCTTC,CASMGRSGGGYTF
TRBJ1-2,once,15,.,TRBV15,TGTGCCACCAGCAGGGGCGGGCAGGGCAACTATGGCTACACCTTC,CATSRGGQGNYGYTF
TRBJ1-5,.,13,.,TRBV6-1,TGTGCCAGCAGTGAGAGATTAGGTCAGCCCCAGCATTTT,CASSERLGQPQHF
TRBJ2-1,.,18,TRBD2,TRBV7-9,TGTGCCAGCAGCTTAGCCCTTGTGACTAGCGGGGGGAGCAATGAGCAGTTCTTC,CASSLALVTSGGSNEQFF
TRBJ2-1,.,13,.,TRBV25-1,TGTGCCAGCAGTCTCCCGAGAGGCAATGAGCAGTTCTTC,CASSLPRGNEQFF
TRBJ1-2,.,15,TRBD1,TRBV6-5,TGTGCCAGCAGGGTAATACAGGGGGCTTACTATGGCTACACCTTC,CASRVIQGAYYGYTF
TRBJ1-5,.,16,.,TRBV19,TGTGCCAGTAGTATAGTAGGGGGACGGCCCAATCAGCCCCAGCATTTT,CASSIVGGRPNQPQHF
TRBJ2-3,.,13,TRBD2,TRBV12-5,TGTGCTAGTGGACTCGGACTAGCAGATACGCAGTATTTT,CASGLGLADTQYF
TRBJ2-7,.,12,.,TRBV7-9,TGTGCCAGCAGCTTAGTCACGCAAGAGCAGTACTTC,CASSLVTQEQYF
TRBJ1-4,.,17,.,TRBV15,TGTGCCACCAGCAGACCCCTTACATGGCGTTTAGACGAAAAACTGTTTTTT,CATSRPLTWRLDEKLFF
TRBJ1-1,.,13,.,TRBV5-4,TGTGCCAGCAGCTCTCTCCACGGGGCTGAAGCTTTCTTT,CASSSLHGAEAFF